The 23 T cell receptor beta chains in this list originate from one sample, sequenced in a study of T cell responses to AZD1222 COVID-19 vaccine. Libraries were prepared by immunoSEQ multiplex PCR; TCRdb keeps only in-frame clonotypes and omits some of them. The sample yields 100,000 to 150,000 clones, about 89% seen once. Sequenced here: peripheral blood, sampled on day 0 of AZD1222 vaccination. The receptors stem from an adult in good health.

On this clone itself: Germline and junction disagree at one end, which may indicate a read error. The genes are TRBV7-7 and TRBJ2-7; D uncertain. There are 14 residues in the CDR3. Germline CDR1 is SSHAT and CDR2 is FNYEAQ (reference sequence). The CDR3 spells CASSPSLGSYEQYF. The CDR3 bases are TGTGCTAGCAGCCCCAGCCTAGGATCCTACGAGCAGTACTTC. Full variable domain (remainder filled in from reference TRBV7-7 and TRBJ2-7): GAGVSQSPRYKVTKRGQDVTLRCDPISSHATLYWYQQALGQGPEFLTYFNYEAQPDKSGLPSDRFSAERPEGSISTLTIQRTEQRDSAMYRCASSPSLGSYEQYFGPGTRLTVT.

The chain couples TRBV20-1 to TRBJ1-3; tentative D call: TRBD1 (6 bases). Trimming took off 3 bases at V and 0 bases at J, with 9 bases between the two ends. The CDR3 length is 14 residues. Looked up from germline, CDR1 is DFQATT and CDR2 is SNEGSKA (reference sequence). Here the CDR3 DNA reads TGCAGTGCTAGTCGACAGGACTCTGGAAACACCATATATTTT. It yields the protein CSASRQDSGNTIYF.

The genes are TRBV29-1 and TRBJ2-7; possible D gene TRBD2, 6 bases. The CDR3 consists of 12 residues. Trimming removed 4 bases from V and 4 bases from J, with 11 bases in between. CDR1 and CDR2 from the germline V gene are SQVTM and ANQGSEA. CDR3 sequence (DNA): TGCAGCGTTGGGACTACCCAATACGAGCAGTACTTC. Translated: CSVGTTQYEQYF.

The chain carries TRBV2 and TRBJ2-5, with D possibly TRBD2 on 6 matching bases. V lost 0 bases, J lost 5 bases, and 10 bases lay in between. This CDR3 comprises 14 residues. Germline assignment: CDR1 SNHLY and CDR2 FYNNEI. CDR3 region: CASSEALGGETQYF. In nucleotides, the CDR3 is TGTGCCAGCAGTGAAGCGCTTGGGGGGGAGACCCAGTACTTC. The full variable domain, with the rest looked up from reference TRBV2 and TRBJ2-5, is EPEVTQTPSHQVTQMGQEVILRCVPISNHLYFYWYRQILGQKVEFLVSFYNNEISEKSEIFDDQFSVERPDGSNFTLKIRSTKLEDSAMYFCASSEALGGETQYFGPGTRLLVL.

The chain recombines TRBV6-6 with TRBJ1-5, with 10 bases identical to TRBD1. J gave up 6 bases and V 0 bases, and 5 bases lay outside the gene matches. Germline CDR1 and CDR2: MNHNY and SVGAGI (reference sequence). This CDR3 has 16 amino acids. The CDR3 sequence: CASSYSGQGIGQPQHF. The CDR3 DNA follows: TGTGCCAGCAGTTACTCGGGACAGGGGATCGGTCAGCCCCAGCATTTT.

The chain is built from TRBV4-3 and TRBJ1-3; D is perhaps TRBD1 (6 bases). V dropped 1 base and J dropped 6 bases, with 13 bases sitting between them. The CDR3 runs to 15 residues. CDR1 and CDR2 from the germline V gene are LGHNA and YSLEER. The CDR3, as DNA: TGCGCCAGCAGCCAAGCCAGCACAGGGCTAAACACCATATATTTT. Its protein product is CASSQASTGLNTIYF.

This chain connects TRBV7-2 to TRBJ2-2; 10 bases map to TRBD2. This CDR3 region has 15 residues. The germline CDR1 and CDR2 sequences are SGHTA and FQGNSA. J was trimmed by 7 bases and V by 8 bases; bases with no gene match: 10. The CDR3 reads CASVKWASGSGELFF. CDR3 in DNA: TGTGCCAGCGTCAAATGGGCTAGCGGGAGCGGGGAGCTGTTTTTT.

The rearrangement uses TRBV7-2 and TRBJ1-1; TRBD1 is a possible D gene (5 bases). Trimming took off 6 bases at V and 3 bases at J, with 14 bases between the two ends. Germline-derived CDR1 and CDR2 are SGHTA and FQGNSA. This CDR3 is built from 14 residues. The CDR3 is CASSIQWGDTEAFF. The CDR3, as DNA: TGTGCCAGCAGTATCCAGTGGGGGGACACTGAAGCTTTCTTT.

J is TRBJ2-7 and V is TRBV9; TRBD1 might be the D (5 bases). Deletions cut 1 base from V and 2 bases from J, with 13 bases between. The length of the CDR3 is 15 residues. CDR1 SGDLS and CDR2 YYNGEE come from the germline V gene. Here the CDR3 reads CASSVQGTATYEQYF. Written as DNA, the CDR3 is TGTGCCAGCAGCGTACAGGGCACGGCAACCTACGAGCAGTACTTC. Combining the CDR3 with reference TRBV9 and TRBJ2-7 gives the whole variable domain DSGVTQTPKHLITATGQRVTLRCSPRSGDLSVYWYQQSLDQGLQFLIQYYNGEERAKGNILERFSAQQFPDLHSELNLSSLELGDSALYFCASSVQGTATYEQYFGPGTRLTVT.

This clone was seen a single time. This chain joins TRBV6-6 and TRBJ1-1, with a tentative D call TRBD1 (5 bases). CDR3 size: 16 residues. In germline, CDR1 is MNHNY, CDR2 SVGAGI (reference sequence). V was cut by 4 bases and J by 6 bases, with 21 bases left in between. CDR3 protein: CASSSEGPLSLSEAFF. As DNA, the CDR3 is TGTGCCAGCAGTTCGGAGGGGCCGCTCTCATTATCTGAAGCTTTCTTT.

The chain employs TRBV5-3 and TRBJ2-1; D is unclear. TRBV5-3 belongs to the ORF category, with a function that is uncertain. This CDR3 has 17 residues. The V gene lost 3 bases and the J gene lost 0 bases, with 16 bases spanning the gap. CDR3 DNA sequence: TGTGCCAGAAGCTCCTTTGTACCGCCCCGCTCCTACAATGAGCAGTTCTTC. Residues: CARSSFVPPRSYNEQFF.

V and J are TRBV6-5 and TRBJ1-2; D may be TRBD1 (6 bases). With 0 bases removed from V and 4 bases from J, the gap between germline ends came to 15 bases. CDR1 MNHEY and CDR2 SVGAGI come from the germline V gene. This CDR3 is 16 amino acids long. The DNA of the CDR3 is TGTGCCAGCAGTTACTCCCAAACGGGGGGCGGCTATGGCTACACCTTC. Its translation: CASSYSQTGGGYGYTF.

The CDR3: CASSVDLYKNIQYF. CDR3 coding DNA: TGTGCCAGTAGTGTGGACCTTTACAAAAACATTCAGTACTTC. The chain is built from TRBV19 and TRBJ2-4; D ambiguous. Trimming removed 5 bases at V and 3 bases at J, with 11 bases between. Per germline, CDR1 LNHDA and CDR2 SQIVND (reference sequence). The CDR3 runs to 14 residues.

The chain has TRBV6-6 and TRBJ2-3; D is unresolved. V lost 2 bases and J 0 bases, leaving 6 bases between the germline ends. The germline CDR1 and CDR2 sequences are MNHNY and SVGAGI (reference sequence). The CDR3 length is 14 residues. CDR3 region: CASSYPESTDTQYF. CDR3 DNA: TGTGCCAGCAGTTACCCAGAAAGCACAGATACGCAGTATTTT.

The chain couples TRBV7-3 to TRBJ2-2; D unclear. V lost 5 bases and J 7 bases, leaving 14 bases between the germline ends. Germline-derived CDR1 and CDR2 are SGHTA and FQGTGA. The CDR3 covers 14 residues. DNA for the CDR3: TGTGCCAGCAGCCCCTGGGGATCCGACGGGGAGCTGTTTTTT. Its translation: CASSPWGSDGELFF. The full variable domain, completed using reference TRBV7-3 and TRBJ2-2, is GAGVSQTPSNKVTEKGKYVELRCDPISGHTALYWYRQSLGQGPEFLIYFQGTGAADDSGLPNDRFFAVRPEGSVSTLKIQRTERGDSAVYLCASSPWGSDGELFFGEGSRLTVL.

This chain links TRBV30 with TRBJ2-7; 9 bases line up with TRBD1. The CDR3 consists of 15 residues. Looked up from germline, CDR1 is GTSNPN and CDR2 is SVGIG (reference sequence). With 3 bases clipped from V and 3 bases from J, the junction kept 9 bases outside the gene matches. CDR3 coding DNA: TGTGCCTGGAGCCTCAACCCGGGACAGGGCTACGAGCAGTACTTC. Its translation is CAWSLNPGQGYEQYF.

The chain uses TRBV5-1 and TRBJ2-2; TRBD2 matches at 8 bases. The germline gives CDR1 SGHRS, CDR2 YFSETQ. The CDR3 is made up of 16 amino acids. J was trimmed by 5 bases and V by 4 bases; bases with no gene match: 10. The CDR3, as DNA: TGCGCCAGCAGCCCAACACTAGCGGTGGGGACCGGGGAGCTGTTTTTT. This gives the protein CASSPTLAVGTGELFF.

The gene calls are TRBV7-9 and TRBJ1-4; 10 bases line up with TRBD1. The V segment lost 5 bases and the J segment 4 bases; nucleotides outside the gene matches: 7. The CDR3 consists of 16 residues. Per germline, CDR1 SEHNR and CDR2 FQNEAQ (reference sequence). In DNA, the CDR3 is TGTGCCAGCAGCCTGGGACAGGGGTCCCTTAATGAAAAACTGTTTTTT. Its translation: CASSLGQGSLNEKLFF.

The J gene is TRBJ2-5, the V gene TRBV7-2; 11 bases line up with TRBD2. The CDR3 contains 16 residues. In germline, CDR1 is SGHTA, CDR2 FQGNSA. V shed 5 bases and J 1 base; nucleotides not matched to a gene: 6. This chain's CDR3 is CASSQSLAGGQETQYF. CDR3 nucleotide sequence: TGTGCCAGCAGCCAATCTCTAGCGGGGGGCCAAGAGACCCAGTACTTC.

The rearrangement joins TRBV10-2 to TRBJ2-7; the match to TRBD2 covers 13 bases. Losses at the gene ends were 6 bases for V and 4 bases for J; bases not matched to a gene: 3. The CDR3 is made up of 14 amino acids. Germline CDR1 WSHSY, CDR2 SAAADI. The CDR3 sequence: CASRETSGGYEQYF. In DNA, the CDR3 is TGCGCCAGCAGGGAGACTAGCGGGGGGTACGAGCAGTACTTC.

V usage is TRBV24-1 and J usage is TRBJ1-2, with TRBD1 as a possible D gene (5 bases). The CDR3 extends over 15 amino acids. The germline CDR1 and CDR2 sequences are KGHDR and SFDVKD. The V end was cut by 3 bases, the J end by 8 bases, with 18 bases between. The CDR3 DNA is TGTGCCACCAGTGATGGGGCTGGACCGTATAACGGCTACACCTTC. Its protein is CATSDGAGPYNGYTF.

The CDR3 DNA is TGTGCCAGTACCAATGGGGGGAATTCACCCCTCCACTTT. Translating it yields CASTNGGNSPLHF. This sequence joins TRBV19 and TRBJ1-6, with a weak D call TRBD1 (5 bases). The CDR3 contains 13 residues. The germline V gene encodes CDR1 LNHDA and CDR2 SQIVND (reference sequence). The germline V and J ends were trimmed by 7 bases and 7 bases, with 11 bases remaining between them.

The CDR3 nucleotides are TGTGCCAGCAGCGCCTTGGGCGGGACAGGTCTGGGTGAGCAGTTCTTC. Amino acids: CASSALGGTGLGEQFF. V is TRBV11-2 and J is TRBJ2-1; 8 bases map to TRBD1. The germline CDR1 and CDR2 sequences are SGHAT and FQNNGV. The CDR3 is 16 amino acids. V shed 5 bases and J 9 bases; nucleotides not matched to a gene: 15.